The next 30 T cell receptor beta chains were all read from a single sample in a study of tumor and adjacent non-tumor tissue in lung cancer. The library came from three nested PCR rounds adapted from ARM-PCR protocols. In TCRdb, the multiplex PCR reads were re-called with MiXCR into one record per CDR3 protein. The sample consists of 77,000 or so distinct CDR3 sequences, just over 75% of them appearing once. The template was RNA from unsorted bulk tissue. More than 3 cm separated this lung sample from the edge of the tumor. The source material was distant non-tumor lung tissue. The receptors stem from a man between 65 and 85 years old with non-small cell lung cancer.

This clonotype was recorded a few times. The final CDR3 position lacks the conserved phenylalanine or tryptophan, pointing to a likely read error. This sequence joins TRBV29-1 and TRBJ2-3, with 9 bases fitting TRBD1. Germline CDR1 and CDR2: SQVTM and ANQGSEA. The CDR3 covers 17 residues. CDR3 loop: CSLLPYVTGGDTDTQYL. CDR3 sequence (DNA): TGCAGTTTACTTCCATATGTGACAGGGGGGGACACAGATACGCAGTATCTT.

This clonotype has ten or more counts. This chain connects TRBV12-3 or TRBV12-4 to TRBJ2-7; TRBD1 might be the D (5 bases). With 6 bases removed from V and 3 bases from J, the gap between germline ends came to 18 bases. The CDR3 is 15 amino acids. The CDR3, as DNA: TGTGCCAGCAGCCCCCGCACGGCCAGGGACTACGAGCAGTACTTC. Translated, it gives CASSPRTARDYEQYF.

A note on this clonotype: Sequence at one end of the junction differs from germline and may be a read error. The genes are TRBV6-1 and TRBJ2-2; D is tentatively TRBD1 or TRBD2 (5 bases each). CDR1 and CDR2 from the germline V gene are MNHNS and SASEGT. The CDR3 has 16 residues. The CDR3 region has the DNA TGTGCCAGAAGTGAAGCACCTTATGATAACACCAGGGAGCTGTTTTTC. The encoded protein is CARSEAPYDNTRELFF.

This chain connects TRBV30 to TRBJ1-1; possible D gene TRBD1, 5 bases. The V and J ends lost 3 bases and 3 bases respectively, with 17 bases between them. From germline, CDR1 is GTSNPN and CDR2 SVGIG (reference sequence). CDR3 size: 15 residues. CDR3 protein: CAWSLPQGRDTEAFF. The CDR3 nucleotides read TGTGCCTGGAGCCTCCCCCAGGGCAGGGACACTGAAGCTTTCTTT.

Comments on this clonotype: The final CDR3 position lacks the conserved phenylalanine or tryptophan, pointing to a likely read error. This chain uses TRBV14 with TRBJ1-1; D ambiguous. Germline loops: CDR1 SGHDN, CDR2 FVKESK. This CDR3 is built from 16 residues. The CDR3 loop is CASCQDGAGRLTEAFI. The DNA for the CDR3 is TGTGCCAGCTGCCAAGATGGCGCGGGGAGATTGACTGAAGCTTTCATT.

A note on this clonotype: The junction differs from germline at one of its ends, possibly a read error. CDR3 sequence reads: CASSDPGGPCLLAYNERFF. The DNA for the CDR3 is TGTGCCAGCAGTGATCCGGGAGGGCCGTGCTTGCTCGCCTACAATGAGCGGTTCTTC. The V call is TRBV6-1, the J call TRBJ2-1; 8 positions agree with TRBD2. CDR3 length equals 19 residues. Germline loops: CDR1 MNHNS, CDR2 SASEGT.

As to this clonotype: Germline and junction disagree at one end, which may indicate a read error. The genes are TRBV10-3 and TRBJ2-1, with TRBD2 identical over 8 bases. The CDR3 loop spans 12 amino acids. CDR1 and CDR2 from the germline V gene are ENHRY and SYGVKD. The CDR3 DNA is TGTGTCATCGGGAGGGAGATCAATGAGCAGTTCTTC. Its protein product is CVIGREINEQFF.

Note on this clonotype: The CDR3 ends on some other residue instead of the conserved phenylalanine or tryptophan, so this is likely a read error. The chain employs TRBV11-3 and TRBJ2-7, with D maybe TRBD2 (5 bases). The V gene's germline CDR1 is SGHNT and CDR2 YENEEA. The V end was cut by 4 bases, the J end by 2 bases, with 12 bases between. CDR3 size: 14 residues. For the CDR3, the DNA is TGTGCCAGCAGCTCAATGACGGGAACCTACGAGCAGTACTCC. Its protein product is CASSSMTGTYEQYS.

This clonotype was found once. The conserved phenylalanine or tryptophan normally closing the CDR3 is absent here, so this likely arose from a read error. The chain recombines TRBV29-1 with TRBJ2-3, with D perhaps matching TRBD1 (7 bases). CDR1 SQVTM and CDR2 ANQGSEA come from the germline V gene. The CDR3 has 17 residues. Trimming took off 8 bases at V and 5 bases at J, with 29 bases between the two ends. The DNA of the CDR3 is TGCAGCTTACTCCCATATGTGACAGGAGGGGACAGAGATACGCAGTATTAT. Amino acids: CSLLPYVTGGDRDTQYY.

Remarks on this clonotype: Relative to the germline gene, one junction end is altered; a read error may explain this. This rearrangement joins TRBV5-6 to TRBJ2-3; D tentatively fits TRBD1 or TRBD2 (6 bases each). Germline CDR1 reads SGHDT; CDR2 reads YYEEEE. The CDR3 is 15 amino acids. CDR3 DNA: TGTGCCAGTAGCTTAGCTATAGGAGGGGGAGATACGCAGTATTTT. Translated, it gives CASSLAIGGGDTQYF.

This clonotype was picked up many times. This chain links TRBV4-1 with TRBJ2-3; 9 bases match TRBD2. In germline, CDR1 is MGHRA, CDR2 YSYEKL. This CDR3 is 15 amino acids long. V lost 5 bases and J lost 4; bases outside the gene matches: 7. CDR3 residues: CASSRRGGRADTQYF. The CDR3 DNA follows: TGCGCCAGCAGCAGGCGGGGGGGCCGGGCAGATACGCAGTATTTT.

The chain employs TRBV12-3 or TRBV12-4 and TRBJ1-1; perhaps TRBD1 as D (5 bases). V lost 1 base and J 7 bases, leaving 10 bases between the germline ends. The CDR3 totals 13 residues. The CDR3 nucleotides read TGTGCCAGCAGTTTAGGGATGGACAATGAAGCTTTCTTT. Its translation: CASSLGMDNEAFF.

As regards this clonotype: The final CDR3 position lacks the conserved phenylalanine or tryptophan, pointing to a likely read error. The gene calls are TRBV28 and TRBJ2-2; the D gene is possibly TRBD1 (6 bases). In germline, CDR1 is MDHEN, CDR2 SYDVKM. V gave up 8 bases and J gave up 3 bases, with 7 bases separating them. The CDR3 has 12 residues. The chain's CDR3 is CASRTDTGELFL. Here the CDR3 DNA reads TGTGCCAGCCGGACAGACACCGGGGAGCTGTTTCTT.

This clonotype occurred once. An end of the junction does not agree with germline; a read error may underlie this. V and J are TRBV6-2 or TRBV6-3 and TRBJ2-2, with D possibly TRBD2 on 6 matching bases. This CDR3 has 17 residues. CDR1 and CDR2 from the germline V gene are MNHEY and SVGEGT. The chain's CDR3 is CASSYAGNEVHTGEPFF. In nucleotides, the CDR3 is TGTGCCAGCAGTTACGCGGGAAATGAAGTTCACACCGGGGAGCCGTTTTTT.

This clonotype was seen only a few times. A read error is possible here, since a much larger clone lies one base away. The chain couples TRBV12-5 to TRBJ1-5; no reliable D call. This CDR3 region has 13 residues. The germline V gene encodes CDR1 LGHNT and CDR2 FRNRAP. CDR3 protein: CASGLALNQPQDF. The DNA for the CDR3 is TGTGCTAGTGGTTTGGCCCTTAATCAGCCCCAGGATTTT.

The CDR3 loop is CASSLSSVYQETQYF. The CDR3 DNA reads as TGTGCCAGCAGCTTAAGTTCGGTGTACCAAGAGACCCAGTACTTC. J is TRBJ2-5 and V is TRBV11-1; no reliable D call. Deletions cut 2 bases from V and 0 bases from J, with 10 bases between. The CDR3 totals 15 residues. Germline V gives CDR1 SGHAT, CDR2 FQDESV (reference sequence). The complete variable domain, with remaining parts taken from reference TRBV11-1 and TRBJ2-5, reads EAEVAQSPRYKITEKSQAVAFWCDPISGHATLYWYRQILGQGPELLVQFQDESVVDDSQLPKDRFSAERLKGVDSTLKIQPAELGDSAMYLCASSLSSVYQETQYFGPGTRLLVL.

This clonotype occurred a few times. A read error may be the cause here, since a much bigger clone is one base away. The CDR3 nucleotides are TGCGCCAGCAACCGCTTGGGACTAGCGAATCAAGAGACCCAGTACTTC. This translates into CASNRLGLANQETQYF. The chain couples TRBV4-1 to TRBJ2-5; 10 bases are shared with TRBD2. The CDR3 is 16 residues long. V shed 7 bases and J 2 bases; nucleotides not matched to a gene: 10. Germline lookup yields CDR1 MGHRA and CDR2 YSYEKL.

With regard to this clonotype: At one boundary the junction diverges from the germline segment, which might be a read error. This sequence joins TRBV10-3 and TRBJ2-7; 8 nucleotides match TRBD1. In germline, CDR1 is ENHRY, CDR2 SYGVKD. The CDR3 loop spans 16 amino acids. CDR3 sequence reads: CDISDPDRGASYEQYF. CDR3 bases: TGTGACATCAGTGATCCCGACAGGGGAGCGTCCTACGAGCAATACTTC.

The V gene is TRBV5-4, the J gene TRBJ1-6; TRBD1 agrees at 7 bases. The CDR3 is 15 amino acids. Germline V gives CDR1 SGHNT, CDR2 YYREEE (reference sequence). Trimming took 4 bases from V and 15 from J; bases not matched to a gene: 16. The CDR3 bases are TGTGCCAGCAGCCGAACAGGGGATCATAATCCACTCCTCCACTTT. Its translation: CASSRTGDHNPLLHF. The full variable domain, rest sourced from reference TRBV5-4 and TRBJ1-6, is ETGVTQSPTHLIKTRGQQVTLRCSSQSGHNTVSWYQQALGQGPQFIFQYYREEENGRGNFPPRFSGLQFPNYSSELNVNALELDDSALYLCASSRTGDHNPLLHFGNGTRLTVT.

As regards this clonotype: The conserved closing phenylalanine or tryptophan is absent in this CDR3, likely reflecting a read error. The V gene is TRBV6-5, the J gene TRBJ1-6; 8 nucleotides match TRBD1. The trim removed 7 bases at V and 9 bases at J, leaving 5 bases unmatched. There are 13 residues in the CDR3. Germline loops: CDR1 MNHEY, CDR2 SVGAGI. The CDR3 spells CASKTGGGSPLHI. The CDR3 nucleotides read TGTGCCAGCAAAACAGGGGGAGGTTCACCCCTCCACATC.

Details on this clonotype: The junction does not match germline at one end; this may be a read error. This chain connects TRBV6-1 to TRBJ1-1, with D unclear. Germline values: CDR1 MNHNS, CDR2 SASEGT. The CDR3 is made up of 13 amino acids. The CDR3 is CASRRNENTEALF. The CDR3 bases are TGTGCCAGCAGAAGGAATGAGAACACTGAAGCTCTCTTT.

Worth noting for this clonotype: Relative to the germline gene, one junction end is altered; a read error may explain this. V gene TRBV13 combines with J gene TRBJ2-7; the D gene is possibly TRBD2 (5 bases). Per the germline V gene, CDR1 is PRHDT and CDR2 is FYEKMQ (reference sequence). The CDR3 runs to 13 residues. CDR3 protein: CASSPLKLVEQHF. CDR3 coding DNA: TGTGCCAGCAGCCCACTAAAACTAGTGGAGCAGCACTTT.

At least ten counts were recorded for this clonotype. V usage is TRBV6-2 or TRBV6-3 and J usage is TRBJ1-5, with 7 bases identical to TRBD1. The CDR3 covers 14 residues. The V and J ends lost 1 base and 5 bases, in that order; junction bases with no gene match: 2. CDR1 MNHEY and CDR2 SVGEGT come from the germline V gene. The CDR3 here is CASSYFGTDQPQHF. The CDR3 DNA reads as TGTGCCAGCAGTTACTTCGGGACAGATCAGCCCCAGCATTTT.

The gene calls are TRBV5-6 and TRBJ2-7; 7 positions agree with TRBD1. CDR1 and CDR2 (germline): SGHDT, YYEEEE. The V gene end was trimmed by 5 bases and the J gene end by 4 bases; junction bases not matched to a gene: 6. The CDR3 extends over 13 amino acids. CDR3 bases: TGTGCCAGCAGTGGGGGACAGTGGTACGAGCAGTACTTC. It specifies CASSGGQWYEQYF. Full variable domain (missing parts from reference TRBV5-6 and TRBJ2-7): DAGVTQSPTHLIKTRGQQVTLRCSPKSGHDTVSWYQQALGQGPQFIFQYYEEEERQRGNFPDRFSGHQFPNYSSELNVNALLLGDSALYLCASSGGQWYEQYFGPGTRLTVT.

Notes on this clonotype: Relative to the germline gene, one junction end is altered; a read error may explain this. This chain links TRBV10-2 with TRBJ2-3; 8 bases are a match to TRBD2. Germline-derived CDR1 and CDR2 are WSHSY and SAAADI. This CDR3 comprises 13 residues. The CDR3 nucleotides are TGCGCAAGCAAGGCGGGGGGCACAGATAAGCAGTATTTT. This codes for CASKAGGTDKQYF.

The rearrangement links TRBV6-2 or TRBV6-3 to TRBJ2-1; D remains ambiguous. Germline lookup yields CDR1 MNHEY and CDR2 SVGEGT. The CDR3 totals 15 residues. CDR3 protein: CASLGLGSSYNEQFF. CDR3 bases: TGTGCATCCCTCGGGCTAGGCAGCTCCTACAATGAGCAGTTCTTC.

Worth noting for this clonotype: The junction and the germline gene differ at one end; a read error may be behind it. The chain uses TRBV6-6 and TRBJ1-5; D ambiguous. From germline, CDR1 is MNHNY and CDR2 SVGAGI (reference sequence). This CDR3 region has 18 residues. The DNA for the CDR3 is TGTGCCACCAGTTACTTCGGGTGGGGAGAGAATAGCAATCATCCCCAGCATTTT. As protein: CATSYFGWGENSNHPQHF.

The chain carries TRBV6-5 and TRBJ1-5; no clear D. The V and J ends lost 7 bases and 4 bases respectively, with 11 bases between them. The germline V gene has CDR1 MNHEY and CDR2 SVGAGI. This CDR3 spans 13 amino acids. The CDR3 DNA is TGTGCCAGCAAGTCGGATAGAAATCAGCCCCAGCATTTT. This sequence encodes CASKSDRNQPQHF.

CDR3 bases: TGTGCCAGCCAAAGTGTGGGGGGGAACGAGCAGTACTTC. This codes for CASQSVGGNEQYF. The V gene is TRBV5-5, the J gene TRBJ2-7, with TRBD2 matching over 7 bases. The CDR3 spans 13 residues. In germline, CDR1 is SGHKS, CDR2 YYEKEE (reference sequence). Trimming took 7 bases from V and 5 from J; bases not matched to a gene: 9.

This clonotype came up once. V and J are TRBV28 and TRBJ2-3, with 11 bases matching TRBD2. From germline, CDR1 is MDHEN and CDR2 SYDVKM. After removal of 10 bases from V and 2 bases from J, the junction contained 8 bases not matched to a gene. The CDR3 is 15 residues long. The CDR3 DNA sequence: TGTGCCAACGTTACTAGCGGGGGTTACACAGATACGCAGTATTTT. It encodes CANVTSGGYTDTQYF.